This is a list of T cell receptor beta chains from one sample in a study of tumor-infiltrating lymphocytes in primary liver carcinoma. In TCRdb, the multiplex PCR reads were re-called with MiXCR into one record per CDR3 protein. Of about 43,000 distinct CDR3 sequences in the sample, around 70% are singletons; the top ten hold 19%. Material for sequencing was liver tumor tissue from sampling region 2. These TCRs come from a middle-aged man with primary liver carcinoma and hepatitis B virus infection. CDR3s include the opening cysteine and the closing phenylalanine or tryptophan. Each record gives: V gene, J gene, clone size, D gene, CDR3 DNA, CDR3 protein. A D gene is named only where the DNA matches it firmly. Clone size is stated in some rows and not others, as once, few, many or a class when expanded.

>TRBV6-2/TRBV6-3|TRBJ2-5|.|TRBD2
TGTGCCAGTAGCCCCCTGATAGCGGGCGGAGAGACCCAGTATTTC
CASSPLIAGGETQYF
>TRBV6-1|TRBJ1-3|.|.
TGTGACAGCTCATCCCTGACAGGAACTGGAAACACCATATATTTT
CDSSSLTGTGNTIYF
>TRBV6-1|TRBJ1-3|.|.
TGTACCAGCAGTGAAGCCCTCTCACCCTACTCCGGAAACACCATATATTTT
CTSSEALSPYSGNTIYF
>TRBV6-2/TRBV6-3|TRBJ1-2|many|.
TGTGCCAGCAGGGGAAGTGAACAGGGCGTTAACTATGGCTACACCTTC
CASRGSEQGVNYGYTF
>TRBV5-4|TRBJ2-5|.|.
TGTGCCAGCAGCTTGGACTCTGACAGCCAAGAGACCCAATACTTC
CASSLDSDSQETQYF
>TRBV6-5|TRBJ1-1|.|.
TGTGCCAGCGGTCCCCCCACGGGGGCGGTAGGTATCGCTGATGCTTTCTTT
CASGPPTGAVGIADAFF
>TRBV12-3/TRBV12-4|TRBJ2-7|.|.
TGTGCCAGCAGTTTACGATCAGCGGAGACCCACTCCTACGAGCAGTACTTC
CASSLRSAETHSYEQYF
>TRBV9|TRBJ2-7|many|TRBD1
TGTGCCAGCAGCGTAGAACCAGGGGGACCTAAGCAGTACTTC
CASSVEPGGPKQYF
>TRBV6-2/TRBV6-3|TRBJ2-3|many|.
TGTGCCAGCAGCCACCCACCGCCCAATACGCAGTATTTT
CASSHPPPNTQYF
>TRBV29-1|TRBJ2-2|once|TRBD2
TGCAGCGTTGGAACTAGCGTGGCGAACGCCGGGGAGCTGTTTTTT
CSVGTSVANAGELFF
>TRBV12-3/TRBV12-4|TRBJ2-5|.|.
TGTGGCAGCAGCTTAATAGAGGCAGAGACCCAGTACTTC
CGSSLIEAETQYF
>TRBV29-1|TRBJ2-3|.|.
TGCAGCGTTCGGGACCTCCACACAGATATGCAGTATTTT
CSVRDLHTDMQYF
>TRBV6-5|TRBJ2-7|medium-sized|.
TGTGCCAGCAGTTACTCGAGGGGGAGGAACGAGCAGTACTTC
CASSYSRGRNEQYF
>TRBV4-2|TRBJ2-5|.|.
TGCGCCAGCGGCCAAGTTCAAGAGACCCGGTACTTC
CASGQVQETRYF
>TRBV30|TRBJ2-3|many|.
TGTGCCTGGGAACTAGATACGCAGTATTTT
CAWELDTQYF
>TRBV11-1|TRBJ2-7|.|.
TGTGCCAGCAGCTTATGGTCGGCGGATGAAAGCTCCTACGAGCAGTACTTC
CASSLWSADESSYEQYF
>TRBV6-2/TRBV6-3|TRBJ2-7|.|.
TGTGCCAGCAGCCCCTGGACGTTGTGGGGCTACGAACAGTACTTC
CASSPWTLWGYEQYF
>TRBV11-2|TRBJ2-3|.|.
TGTGCCAGCAGCTTAGTATGGGTAACAGGGAGTAATCAGCCCCAGTATTTT
CASSLVWVTGSNQPQYF
>TRBV4-2|TRBJ2-2|medium-sized|.
TGTGCCAGCAGCCAAGGGGTAGAAGGTATCGGGGAGCTGTTTTTT
CASSQGVEGIGELFF
>TRBV6-5|TRBJ2-7|.|TRBD2
TGTGGCAGCAGTTCCGGACTAGCGTACGAGCAGTACTTT
CGSSSGLAYEQYF
>TRBV7-6|TRBJ2-1|.|TRBD2
TGTGCCAGCAGCCTAGCGGGAGGTTTCAATGAGCACTTCTTC
CASSLAGGFNEHFF
>TRBV6-2/TRBV6-3|TRBJ2-1|.|.
TGTGCCTGCAGTTACGTCGGCAATGAGCACTTCTTC
CACSYVGNEHFF
>TRBV29-1|TRBJ1-1|.|.
TGCAGCGGCAGAGAAGGGCTTACTGAAGCTTTCTTT
CSGREGLTEAFF
>TRBV5-1|TRBJ2-1|.|.
TGCGCCAGCAGCTTGGATGGAGCAATTTACAATGAGCAGCTCTTC
CASSLDGAIYNEQLF
>TRBV28|TRBJ2-1|.|TRBD1
TGTGCCAGCAGTCTACCGGGACAGGGGGGCAATGAGCGATTCTTC
CASSLPGQGGNERFF
>TRBV7-2|TRBJ2-1|many|.
TGTGCCAGCAGGCCTCCCGGGCTAGAGGACAATGAGCAGTTCTTC
CASRPPGLEDNEQFF
>TRBV11-2|TRBJ2-3|.|.
TGTGCCAGTGGCTTAGATCCGGAGGAGACTAGCACAGATACGCAGTATTTT
CASGLDPEETSTDTQYF
>TRBV6-1|TRBJ2-5|.|TRBD2
TGTGCCAGCAGTTATGGACTAGTCCAAGAGACCAGGTACTTC
CASSYGLVQETRYF
>TRBV11-2|TRBJ2-2|.|.
TGCGCCAGCAGCACAGACCCGGACACCAGGGAGCTGTTTTTT
CASSTDPDTRELFF
>TRBV11-1|TRBJ2-2|.|.
TGTGCCAGCAACCGTATACCGAACACCCGGGAGCTGTTTTTT
CASNRIPNTRELFF
>TRBV6-2/TRBV6-3|TRBJ2-1|.|.
TGTGCCAGCACCGAACCGGGACGGGGGGCAACGGAGCAGCTCTTC
CASTEPGRGATEQLF
>TRBV12-3/TRBV12-4|TRBJ2-6|.|.
TGTGCCAGCAATTCCCGACAGGCATCCTTCTCTGGGGCCAACGTCCTAACTTTC
CASNSRQASFSGANVLTF
>TRBV4-2|TRBJ2-3|.|.
TGTGCCATTAGCAGTTTTGAGGGGAGCACAGATACGCAGTATTTT
CAISSFEGSTDTQYF
>TRBV5-4|TRBJ2-7|many|.
TGTGCCAGCAGCTTGCGGGACTTTCCCTACGAGCAGTACTTC
CASSLRDFPYEQYF
>TRBV7-9|TRBJ2-7|many|.
TGTGCCAGCAGCTTATCACCAGTCTCCTACGAGCAGTACTTC
CASSLSPVSYEQYF
>TRBV6-1|TRBJ2-4|few|TRBD1
TGTGCCAGCAGTGTGAGGATTGGACAGGGGGCGACCAAAAACATTCAGTACTTC
CASSVRIGQGATKNIQYF
>TRBV5-1|TRBJ2-2|.|.
TGCGCCAGCAGTTCGGCGGGTTCGAACGCTGGGGAGCTGTTTTTT
CASSSAGSNAGELFF
>TRBV12-3/TRBV12-4|TRBJ1-2|medium-sized|.
TGTGCCAGCAGTTTGGGTCAGGGAGTCGACTATGGCTACACCTTC
CASSLGQGVDYGYTF
>TRBV12-3/TRBV12-4|TRBJ2-6|.|.
TGTGTCAGCAGTCGGACCCGACTAGTTCCCGGTCGGGCCTCTGGGGCTAACGTCCTGAGTTTC
CVSSRTRLVPGRASGANVLSF
>TRBV18|TRBJ2-7|many|.
TGTGCCAGCTCACCTACGATAGCGTCCAGGGGCGAGCAGTACTTC
CASSPTIASRGEQYF
>TRBV7-2|TRBJ2-7|many|TRBD2
TGTGCCAGCAGCTTAGTCGGCGGGAGGGTGGCCTACGAGCAGTACTTC
CASSLVGGRVAYEQYF
>TRBV4-1|TRBJ2-1|medium-sized|.
TGCGCCAGCAGCCAAGCGGGTTTAGTAAGTGAGCAGTTCTTC
CASSQAGLVSEQFF
>TRBV29-1|TRBJ2-1|.|.
TGCAGCATCGGTACTAGGGGTTCCTACAATGAGCAGTTCTTC
CSIGTRGSYNEQFF
>TRBV7-9|TRBJ2-1|.|TRBD2
TGTGCCGGCAGCTTAGGACTAGCGAGCTCATACAATGAGCAATTCTTC
CAGSLGLASSYNEQFF
>TRBV29-1|TRBJ2-2|large|.
TGCAGCGTCCTCGGTCCGGGACCCACCGGGGAGCTGTTTTTT
CSVLGPGPTGELFF
>TRBV5-8|TRBJ2-2|.|.
TGTGCCAGCAGCTCAGCACTTAACACCAGGGAGCTGTTTTTT
CASSSALNTRELFF
>TRBV6-2/TRBV6-3|TRBJ1-5|many|TRBD1
TGTGCCAGCAGTCAGACAGGGTTCAATCAGCCCCAGCATTTT
CASSQTGFNQPQHF
>TRBV5-1|TRBJ1-3|.|.
TGCGCCAGCAGCTTGGACCTAGTAGGGGTCCCTGGAAACACCATATATTTT
CASSLDLVGVPGNTIYF